This T cell receptor (beta chain) was observed in a study of T cell repertoires in cytomegalovirus infection. This clonotype occurred a few times. The antigen is undetermined. The CDR3 runs to 14 residues. Germline V gene lookup returns CDR1 SGHNT and CDR2 YYREEE (reference sequence). V was pared by 3 bases and J by 8 bases, with 14 bases between. TCRdb re-called the reads through MiXCR, storing one row per CDR3 protein. The sample yields about 400,000 distinct CDR3 sequences, about 35% seen once. The sequence came from a human donor in good health (CMV status not recorded). Some clones in this sample may be carry-over from other donors' samples. The starting material was cultured PBMCs, obtained from culture after CMV antigen stimulation. The chain combines TRBV5-4 with TRBJ1-4; D gene uncertain. The CDR3 here is CASSSMGNSEKLFF. CDR3 nucleotides: TGTGCCAGCAGCTCTATGGGAAACAGCGAAAAACTGTTTTTT.